This is a list of T cell receptor beta chains from one sample in a study of blood T cell repertoires in COVID-19. Repertoires were generated with immunoSEQ multiplex PCR, while TCRdb's copy carries only in-frame clones and drops some. The sample has nearly 300,000 clones; roughly 88% are singletons. The sequencing sample was made of peripheral blood. These receptors all stem from a woman in her 30s who had recovered from COVID-19. Both conserved end residues are part of each CDR3. A D gene is named only where the DNA matches it firmly. Not all rows give a size; the values are once, few, many and, for expanded clones, a class.

J: TRBJ1-2; size: -; D: TRBD1; length: 16; V: TRBV5-4; DNA: TGTGCCAGCAGCTCCCCGGACAGGGGTATAATCTATGGCTACACCTTC; CDR3: CASSSPDRGIIYGYTF
J: TRBJ2-7; size: -; D: -; length: 14; V: TRBV3-1/TRBV3-2; DNA: TGTGCCAGCAGCCGGGGGGAGCGATCCTACGAGCAGTACTTC; CDR3: CASSRGERSYEQYF
J: TRBJ2-5; size: -; D: -; length: 15; V: TRBV5-4; DNA: TGTGCCAGCAGCTTCCGGGCAGGAGGGGAAGAGACCCAGTACTTC; CDR3: CASSFRAGGEETQYF
J: TRBJ2-4; size: -; D: -; length: 17; V: TRBV15; DNA: TGTGCCACCAGCAGAGATAGTCCTGTTTTCGGGGGTGCCATTCAGTACTTC; CDR3: CATSRDSPVFGGAIQYF
J: TRBJ2-5; size: -; D: -; length: 14; V: TRBV7-9; DNA: TGTGCCAGCAGCCGGGAGGGGGCGGATGAGACCCAGTACTTC; CDR3: CASSREGADETQYF
J: TRBJ2-3; size: -; D: TRBD2; length: 16; V: TRBV7-3; DNA: TGTGCCAGCAGCTTAAAAGGTACTAGCGGCGAAGATACGCAGTATTTT; CDR3: CASSLKGTSGEDTQYF
J: TRBJ2-2; size: -; D: -; length: 14; V: TRBV7-9; DNA: TGTGCCAGCAGCTTAGACTGGGAGAGCGGGGAGCTGTTTTTT; CDR3: CASSLDWESGELFF
J: TRBJ1-5; size: -; D: -; length: 14; V: TRBV15; DNA: TGTGCCACCAGCACTTACGTGGCCAATCAAGCCCAGCATTTT; CDR3: CATSTYVANQAQHF
J: TRBJ1-3; size: -; D: -; length: 14; V: TRBV9; DNA: TGTGCCAGCAGCGTGGGGGGTCGCAAAAACACCATATATTTT; CDR3: CASSVGGRKNTIYF
J: TRBJ2-3; size: -; D: -; length: 16; V: TRBV7-9; DNA: TGTGCCAGCAGCTTCTTCGAGGCCGGGGAATCCGATACGCAGTATTTT; CDR3: CASSFFEAGESDTQYF
J: TRBJ1-5; size: once; D: -; length: 13; V: TRBV28; DNA: TGTGCCAGCGAGCCTTTTAGCAATCAGCCCCAGCATTTT; CDR3: CASEPFSNQPQHF
J: TRBJ2-1; size: -; D: TRBD2; length: 16; V: TRBV5-1; DNA: TGCGCCAGCAGCTTGGGGCTAGCGGGGGGGCAAAGTGAGCAGTTCTTC; CDR3: CASSLGLAGGQSEQFF
J: TRBJ2-3; size: -; D: TRBD1; length: 15; V: TRBV19; DNA: TGTGCCAGTAGGCCGGGACAGGGGTGGACAGATACGCAGTATTTT; CDR3: CASRPGQGWTDTQYF
J: TRBJ1-5; size: -; D: -; length: 14; V: TRBV7-9; DNA: TGTGCCAGCAGCTTAGAGGGGGGGGTTCAGCCCCAGCATTTT; CDR3: CASSLEGGVQPQHF
J: TRBJ1-1; size: -; D: -; length: 15; V: TRBV20-1; DNA: TGCAGTGCTAGTTCCGGCTCAGGGTCGGCCACTGAAGCTTTCTTT; CDR3: CSASSGSGSATEAFF
J: TRBJ2-5; size: once; D: -; length: 16; V: TRBV5-4; DNA: TGTGCCAGCAGCTTGGCCAAGTCAGGGGGGCGCGAGACCCAGTACTTC; CDR3: CASSLAKSGGRETQYF
J: TRBJ1-4; size: -; D: -; length: 15; V: TRBV2; DNA: TGTGCCAGCAGTGTACAGACAGCTCTTCATGAAAAACTGTTTTTT; CDR3: CASSVQTALHEKLFF
J: TRBJ2-5; size: -; D: -; length: 13; V: TRBV3-1/TRBV3-2; DNA: TGTGCCAGCAGCCGAGAGGGGCTGGAGACCCAGTACTTC; CDR3: CASSREGLETQYF
J: TRBJ1-1; size: -; D: -; length: 14; V: TRBV19; DNA: TGTGCCAGTAGTATAATGCGCTGGAACACTGAAGCTTTCTTT; CDR3: CASSIMRWNTEAFF
J: TRBJ2-3; size: -; D: TRBD1; length: 18; V: TRBV5-1; DNA: TGCGCCAGCAGCTGGACCCCACAGGGGGCTACTAGCACAGATACGCAGTATTTT; CDR3: CASSWTPQGATSTDTQYF
J: TRBJ2-1; size: -; D: -; length: 13; V: TRBV7-2; DNA: TGTGCCAGCAGCCGGGACAAGTACAATGAGCAGTTCTTC; CDR3: CASSRDKYNEQFF
J: TRBJ2-1; size: -; D: TRBD2; length: 16; V: TRBV3-1/TRBV3-2; DNA: TGTGCCAGCAGCCAAGATCCTTATGGCGGGGGGCGATTCCAGTTCTTC; CDR3: CASSQDPYGGGRFQFF
J: TRBJ1-1; size: few; D: -; length: 13; V: TRBV4-2; DNA: TGTGCCAGCAGTTTGGACAGGAACACTGAAGCTTTCTTT; CDR3: CASSLDRNTEAFF
J: TRBJ2-5; size: -; D: -; length: 12; V: TRBV28; DNA: TGTGCCAGCAGCAGCCGGGGGGAGACCCAGTACTTC; CDR3: CASSSRGETQYF
J: TRBJ1-2; size: -; D: -; length: 14; V: TRBV19; DNA: TGTGCCAGTAGTGCTCGGGACACACTCTATGGCTACACCTTC; CDR3: CASSARDTLYGYTF
J: TRBJ1-4; size: -; D: -; length: 13; V: TRBV5-1; DNA: TGCGCCAGCAGCGTCGGCGAGCTCGGGAAACTGTTTTTT; CDR3: CASSVGELGKLFF
J: TRBJ1-1; size: few; D: TRBD1; length: 12; V: TRBV29-1; DNA: TGCAGCGTTGGGACAGGGGACACTGAAGCTTTCTTT; CDR3: CSVGTGDTEAFF
J: TRBJ1-1; size: -; D: -; length: 14; V: TRBV2; DNA: TGTGCCAGCAGTGAACAGGGGAGCCCCGCCGGCGCTTTCTTT; CDR3: CASSEQGSPAGAFF
J: TRBJ2-1; size: -; D: TRBD1; length: 20; V: TRBV19; DNA: TGTGCCAGTAGTACCGATAACCTACTTTGGACAGGGGGCTCCTACAATGAGCAGTTCTTC; CDR3: CASSTDNLLWTGGSYNEQFF
J: TRBJ2-3; size: -; D: TRBD2; length: 15; V: TRBV27; DNA: TGTGCCAGCATGGCTAGCGGGGGGATCGCTGATACGCAGTATTTT; CDR3: CASMASGGIADTQYF
J: TRBJ1-1; size: once; D: TRBD1; length: 13; V: TRBV29-1; DNA: TGCAGCGTTTTATCGGACAGGGCTCGGGAAGCTTTCTTT; CDR3: CSVLSDRAREAFF
J: TRBJ2-7; size: -; D: TRBD2; length: 17; V: TRBV7-9; DNA: TGTGCCAGCAGCACCCTAATGCGGGAGGGGAGATCCTACGAGCAGTACTTC; CDR3: CASSTLMREGRSYEQYF
J: TRBJ2-1; size: -; D: -; length: 11; V: TRBV6-6; DNA: TGTGCCAGCAGTACAGTTATCCAGCAGTTCTTC; CDR3: CASSTVIQQFF